The rows below give T cell receptor beta chains drawn from one sample of a study of CD8+ T cells in alopecia areata. Method: immunoSEQ multiplex PCR; TCRdb's copy keeps in-frame clones and lacks some. This sample has 150,000 to 200,000 clones, with roughly 60% found just once. Sequenced here: CD4+ T cells sorted from blood, sampled between weeks 49 and 50, from a patient treated with tofacitinib. These receptors came from a human donor with alopecia areata. Each CDR3 is given with its conserved first and last residue. A D gene is named only where the DNA matches it firmly. Clone size appears in some rows only: once, few, many, or a class for an expanded clone.

CDR3 length: 14; D gene: NA; V gene: TRBV5-6; clone size: few; J gene: TRBJ2-7; CDR3 DNA: TGTGCCAGCAGCTTTCGGGGGTCCTCCTACGAGCAGTACTTC; CDR3 protein: CASSFRGSSYEQYF
CDR3 length: 14; D gene: NA; V gene: TRBV5-1; clone size: NA; J gene: TRBJ2-7; CDR3 DNA: TGCGCCAGCAGCGTTGGGGAGAGCTCCTACGAGCAGTACTTC; CDR3 protein: CASSVGESSYEQYF
CDR3 length: 15; D gene: NA; V gene: TRBV6-1; clone size: NA; J gene: TRBJ1-6; CDR3 DNA: TGTGCCAGCAGTGCGGCGACAGGAAGCGGTTCACCCCTCCACTTT; CDR3 protein: CASSAATGSGSPLHF
CDR3 length: 13; D gene: NA; V gene: TRBV14; clone size: NA; J gene: TRBJ1-1; CDR3 DNA: TGTGCCAGCAGCCAAGATCGGGTGACGCAGGCTTTCTTT; CDR3 protein: CASSQDRVTQAFF
CDR3 length: 12; D gene: TRBD1; V gene: TRBV29-1; clone size: NA; J gene: TRBJ1-2; CDR3 DNA: TGCAGCGTTGCCGGGACAGTGCTTGGCTACACCTTC; CDR3 protein: CSVAGTVLGYTF
CDR3 length: 16; D gene: TRBD2; V gene: TRBV4-3; clone size: NA; J gene: TRBJ2-1; CDR3 DNA: TGCGCCAGCAGCCAAGATAGAGCGGGGGGGCTTGATGAGCAGTTCTTC; CDR3 protein: CASSQDRAGGLDEQFF
CDR3 length: 14; D gene: NA; V gene: TRBV29-1; clone size: NA; J gene: TRBJ1-1; CDR3 DNA: TGCAGCGTTGCTACGCAGTTGGCAACCACTGAAGCTTTCTTT; CDR3 protein: CSVATQLATTEAFF
CDR3 length: 12; D gene: NA; V gene: TRBV29-1; clone size: few; J gene: TRBJ1-1; CDR3 DNA: TGCAGCGCAGCAGGGGTGAACACTGAAGCTTTCTTT; CDR3 protein: CSAAGVNTEAFF
CDR3 length: 16; D gene: NA; V gene: TRBV30; clone size: NA; J gene: TRBJ1-1; CDR3 DNA: TGTGCCTGGAGTCTACCCCGGGACCCTAGAGGGACTGAAGCTTTCTTT; CDR3 protein: CAWSLPRDPRGTEAFF
CDR3 length: 12; D gene: NA; V gene: TRBV30; clone size: few; J gene: TRBJ2-2; CDR3 DNA: TGTGCCTGGACTCCAAACACCGGGGAGCTGTTTTTT; CDR3 protein: CAWTPNTGELFF
CDR3 length: 16; D gene: NA; V gene: TRBV4-1; clone size: NA; J gene: TRBJ1-4; CDR3 DNA: TGCGCCAGCAGCCAAGAGTCCGGCAGGGCCAATGAAAAACTGTTTTTT; CDR3 protein: CASSQESGRANEKLFF
CDR3 length: 16; D gene: NA; V gene: TRBV4-1; clone size: NA; J gene: TRBJ2-3; CDR3 DNA: TGCGCCAGCAGCCAAGTCGGAACAGGGAGCACAGATACGCAGTATTTT; CDR3 protein: CASSQVGTGSTDTQYF
CDR3 length: 14; D gene: TRBD2; V gene: TRBV29-1; clone size: NA; J gene: TRBJ2-2; CDR3 DNA: TGCAGCGTTGTTGGCGGGGGGAACACCGGGGAGCTGTTTTTT; CDR3 protein: CSVVGGGNTGELFF
CDR3 length: 13; D gene: NA; V gene: TRBV11-3; clone size: NA; J gene: TRBJ2-3; CDR3 DNA: TGTGCCAGCAGCCCACGAGGAGGAGATACGCAGTATTTT; CDR3 protein: CASSPRGGDTQYF
CDR3 length: 12; D gene: NA; V gene: TRBV29-1; clone size: few; J gene: TRBJ2-7; CDR3 DNA: TGCAGCGTTGAAGTAAATCCATACGAGCAGTACTTC; CDR3 protein: CSVEVNPYEQYF
CDR3 length: 14; D gene: TRBD2; V gene: TRBV7-8; clone size: NA; J gene: TRBJ2-3; CDR3 DNA: TGTGCCAGCAGCCAGACTAGCGGGGTGGATACGCAGTATTTT; CDR3 protein: CASSQTSGVDTQYF
CDR3 length: 11; D gene: NA; V gene: TRBV20-1; clone size: NA; J gene: TRBJ2-3; CDR3 DNA: TGCAGTGCTAAGGGAGGCGTTACGCAGTATTTT; CDR3 protein: CSAKGGVTQYF
CDR3 length: 14; D gene: NA; V gene: TRBV19; clone size: few; J gene: TRBJ1-6; CDR3 DNA: TGTGCCAGTAGTATCGGAACTAGCGATTCACCCCTCCACTTT; CDR3 protein: CASSIGTSDSPLHF
CDR3 length: 14; D gene: NA; V gene: TRBV29-1; clone size: NA; J gene: TRBJ2-5; CDR3 DNA: TGCAGCGTTGAAGGGACAGAGTACCAAGAGACCCAGTACTTC; CDR3 protein: CSVEGTEYQETQYF
CDR3 length: 15; D gene: NA; V gene: TRBV4-1; clone size: NA; J gene: TRBJ2-4; CDR3 DNA: TGCGCCAGCAGCCAAGATGGGGCGCCGGGTGACATTCAGTACTTC; CDR3 protein: CASSQDGAPGDIQYF
CDR3 length: 14; D gene: NA; V gene: TRBV29-1; clone size: NA; J gene: TRBJ2-1; CDR3 DNA: TGCAGCGTTGAAGACTCACAGGGAGTCGGTGGGCAGTTCTTC; CDR3 protein: CSVEDSQGVGGQFF
CDR3 length: 14; D gene: NA; V gene: TRBV5-1; clone size: once; J gene: TRBJ1-1; CDR3 DNA: TGCGCCAGCAGAAATGGGGCAGGGAACACTGAAGCTTTCTTT; CDR3 protein: CASRNGAGNTEAFF
CDR3 length: 14; D gene: TRBD1; V gene: TRBV11-3; clone size: few; J gene: TRBJ1-1; CDR3 DNA: TGTGCCAGCAGAGTCGGGACAGAGAACACTGAAGCTTTCTTT; CDR3 protein: CASRVGTENTEAFF
CDR3 length: 15; D gene: NA; V gene: TRBV5-1; clone size: NA; J gene: TRBJ1-5; CDR3 DNA: TGCGCCAGCAGCTTGGAGGGGAGTGGCAATCAGCCCCAGCATTTT; CDR3 protein: CASSLEGSGNQPQHF
CDR3 length: 17; D gene: TRBD1; V gene: TRBV5-1; clone size: NA; J gene: TRBJ2-6; CDR3 DNA: TGCGCCAGCAGCTTGGAGGGACAGCTATCTGGGGCCAACGTCCTGACTTTC; CDR3 protein: CASSLEGQLSGANVLTF
CDR3 length: 14; D gene: NA; V gene: TRBV9; clone size: NA; J gene: TRBJ2-7; CDR3 DNA: TGTGCCAGCAGCGTAGGACAACACTCCTACGAGCAGTACTTC; CDR3 protein: CASSVGQHSYEQYF
CDR3 length: 13; D gene: TRBD1; V gene: TRBV10-3; clone size: NA; J gene: TRBJ2-7; CDR3 DNA: TGTGCCACGGCGCGGACAGGGGGCTACGAGCAGTACTTC; CDR3 protein: CATARTGGYEQYF
CDR3 length: 11; D gene: NA; V gene: TRBV12-5; clone size: NA; J gene: TRBJ1-1; CDR3 DNA: TGTGCTAGTGGTTTGGGAGGTCGCGCTTTCTTT; CDR3 protein: CASGLGGRAFF
CDR3 length: 10; D gene: NA; V gene: TRBV20-1; clone size: few; J gene: TRBJ1-1; CDR3 DNA: TGCAGTGCTAGGCGTGAAGAAGCTTTCTTT; CDR3 protein: CSARREEAFF
CDR3 length: 12; D gene: NA; V gene: TRBV28; clone size: NA; J gene: TRBJ2-7; CDR3 DNA: TGTGCCAGCAGTTGGGCAGTCGACGAGCAGTACTTC; CDR3 protein: CASSWAVDEQYF
CDR3 length: 13; D gene: TRBD1; V gene: TRBV30; clone size: NA; J gene: TRBJ1-5; CDR3 DNA: TGTGCCTGGAGCCAGGGGGCGGCTCAGCCCCAGCATTTT; CDR3 protein: CAWSQGAAQPQHF
CDR3 length: 14; D gene: NA; V gene: TRBV15; clone size: NA; J gene: TRBJ1-2; CDR3 DNA: TGTGCCACCAGCAGAGACCCGATGGGAGGCGGCTACACCTTC; CDR3 protein: CATSRDPMGGGYTF
CDR3 length: 13; D gene: NA; V gene: TRBV29-1; clone size: few; J gene: TRBJ1-1; CDR3 DNA: TGCAGCGTTGGCCTGACAGCGAACACTGAAGCTTTCTTT; CDR3 protein: CSVGLTANTEAFF
CDR3 length: 13; D gene: TRBD1; V gene: TRBV5-1; clone size: NA; J gene: TRBJ2-7; CDR3 DNA: TGCGCCAGCAGCATAGGGGGCTTCTACGAGCAGTACTTC; CDR3 protein: CASSIGGFYEQYF
CDR3 length: 13; D gene: NA; V gene: TRBV29-1; clone size: NA; J gene: TRBJ2-3; CDR3 DNA: TGCAGCGGGTTTCTAGACGGCACAGATACGCAGTATTTT; CDR3 protein: CSGFLDGTDTQYF
CDR3 length: 14; D gene: NA; V gene: TRBV7-2; clone size: NA; J gene: TRBJ2-3; CDR3 DNA: TGTGCCAGCAGCTTAGGTCGCAGGACAGATACGCAGTATTTT; CDR3 protein: CASSLGRRTDTQYF
CDR3 length: 13; D gene: NA; V gene: TRBV29-1; clone size: NA; J gene: TRBJ1-2; CDR3 DNA: TGCAGCGTTGTCAGGTTATCCGACTATGGCTACACCTTC; CDR3 protein: CSVVRLSDYGYTF
CDR3 length: 16; D gene: TRBD1; V gene: TRBV7-9; clone size: few; J gene: TRBJ1-6; CDR3 DNA: TGTGCCAGCGGCATACCGACAGGGGCAAATAATTCACCCCTCCACTTT; CDR3 protein: CASGIPTGANNSPLHF
CDR3 length: 16; D gene: TRBD2; V gene: TRBV4-3; clone size: NA; J gene: TRBJ2-1; CDR3 DNA: TGCGCCAGCAGCCAAGGTCTAGCGGGGACCTCGTATGAGCAGTTCTTC; CDR3 protein: CASSQGLAGTSYEQFF
CDR3 length: 17; D gene: NA; V gene: TRBV5-6; clone size: NA; J gene: TRBJ2-6; CDR3 DNA: TGTGCCAGCAGCAAACGGGACACCAGCTCTGGGGCCAACGTCCTGACTTTC; CDR3 protein: CASSKRDTSSGANVLTF
CDR3 length: 12; D gene: NA; V gene: TRBV29-1; clone size: NA; J gene: TRBJ1-2; CDR3 DNA: TGCAGCGTTGAAGGTATGAGGGCTGGCTACACCTTC; CDR3 protein: CSVEGMRAGYTF
CDR3 length: 14; D gene: NA; V gene: TRBV4-3; clone size: NA; J gene: TRBJ1-6; CDR3 DNA: TGCGCCAGCAGCCAGGAGGGGAGGAATTCACCCCTCCACTTT; CDR3 protein: CASSQEGRNSPLHF
CDR3 length: 14; D gene: TRBD1; V gene: TRBV5-1; clone size: NA; J gene: TRBJ2-5; CDR3 DNA: TGCGCCAGCAGCCTCGGGACAGGGCGGGAGACCCAGTACTTC; CDR3 protein: CASSLGTGRETQYF
CDR3 length: 14; D gene: NA; V gene: TRBV6-1; clone size: NA; J gene: TRBJ2-7; CDR3 DNA: TGTGCCAGCAGTGAAATTTTAGTCAGCTACGAGCAGTACTTC; CDR3 protein: CASSEILVSYEQYF
CDR3 length: 13; D gene: NA; V gene: TRBV30; clone size: few; J gene: TRBJ1-1; CDR3 DNA: TGTGCCTGGAGTGTACTAATGAACACTGAAGCTTTCTTT; CDR3 protein: CAWSVLMNTEAFF